Listed below are T cell receptor beta chains from one sample, sequenced in a study of cytomegalovirus exposure and HLA in healthy donors. This table comes from immunoSEQ multiplex PCR, and its TCRdb copy is limited to in-frame clones, with some not included. The sample contains fewer than 200,000 clones, approximately 86% of which appear only once. Sequenced: PBMCs. The receptors stem from a boy younger than 10 in good health and CMV-seronegative. Each CDR3 is given with its conserved first and last residue. The D gene is left open where the match is weak. Clone size is given for some rows only: seen once, a few or many times, or a class if the clone is expanded.

v_gene	d_gene	j_gene	abundance	CDR3nt	CDR3aa
TRBV19	.	TRBJ1-4	.	TGTGCCAGTAGTATCACCCGGAATGAAAAACTGTTTTTT	CASSITRNEKLFF
TRBV6-1	.	TRBJ2-1	.	TGTGCCAGCAGTGAAGCGGGCAGCCCCTTTATCTATGAGCAGTTCTTC	CASSEAGSPFIYEQFF
TRBV5-4	.	TRBJ1-3	once	TGTGCCAGCAGCGCGACAATCACCGAGGGCTCTGGAAACACCATATATTTT	CASSATITEGSGNTIYF
TRBV27	.	TRBJ2-2	.	TGTGCCAGCAGTTTAACTGGGAACACCGGGGAGCTGTTTTTT	CASSLTGNTGELFF
TRBV7-9	.	TRBJ1-4	.	TGTGCCAGCAGCCACGGGTCAAGCCCCGGTGAAAAACTGTTTTTT	CASSHGSSPGEKLFF
TRBV11-2	TRBD2	TRBJ2-7	once	TGTGCCAGCAGCTTTACTCTCCGGGTCGGCGGGAGCCTACGTTACGAGCAGTACTTC	CASSFTLRVGGSLRYEQYF
TRBV5-1	TRBD1	TRBJ2-7	.	TGCGCCAGCAGCTTGGTGGACAGGGGTGGGTACGAGCAGTACTTC	CASSLVDRGGYEQYF
TRBV9	TRBD2	TRBJ2-3	.	TGTGCCAGCAGCGTAGCCCCCCCGGGCGGGGGGCGGGATACGCAGTATTTT	CASSVAPPGGGRDTQYF
TRBV2	.	TRBJ1-3	.	TGTGCCAGCAGCCGAGAGTCGTCTGAAAACACCATATATTTT	CASSRESSENTIYF
TRBV5-4	TRBD1	TRBJ2-5	.	TGTGCCAGCAGCATTGACAGGGGACTCGAGACCCAGTACTTC	CASSIDRGLETQYF
TRBV5-1	TRBD1	TRBJ1-4	.	TGCGCCAGCAGCTTGACCGGGACAGGGGTCTTAAAACTGTTTTTT	CASSLTGTGVLKLFF
TRBV19	.	TRBJ1-1	.	TGTGCCAGTGGGGGGGCTGGCACTGAAGCTTTCTTT	CASGGAGTEAFF
TRBV19	TRBD1	TRBJ1-1	few	TGTGCCAGTAGTGTCCAAGGGACAGTGCCCACTGAAGCTTTCTTT	CASSVQGTVPTEAFF
TRBV6-1	.	TRBJ1-6	once	TGTGCCAGCAGCGTGACGGGGTTAGGTTCACCCCTCCACTTT	CASSVTGLGSPLHF
TRBV7-8	.	TRBJ2-1	.	TGTGCCAGCAGCTTAGACCGTGAACTGCCGAACTCCTACAATGAGCAGTTCTTC	CASSLDRELPNSYNEQFF
TRBV11-2	.	TRBJ2-1	.	TGTGCCAGCAGCTCTCCGACAAGGAAGTCCTACAATGAGCAGTTCTTC	CASSSPTRKSYNEQFF
TRBV7-9	.	TRBJ2-7	few	TGTGCCAGCAGCTTACTACAGGGTCGGTCCTCCTACGAGCAGTACTTC	CASSLLQGRSSYEQYF
TRBV7-9	TRBD1	TRBJ1-1	few	TGTGCCAGCAGCTTGGGACAGCCGAACACTGAAGCTTTCTTT	CASSLGQPNTEAFF
TRBV6-1	.	TRBJ2-1	.	TGTGCCAGCAGTGAAGCGTCCGGGTACGAGCAGTTCTTC	CASSEASGYEQFF
TRBV29-1	TRBD1	TRBJ1-1	.	TGCAGCGCAACACCCGGGACAGGAATTATGAACACTGAAGCTTTCTTT	CSATPGTGIMNTEAFF
TRBV6-1	.	TRBJ1-5	.	TGTGCCAGCAGTGTTACAAGTCAGCCCCAGCATTTT	CASSVTSQPQHF
TRBV19	.	TRBJ2-1	.	TGTGCCAGTAGTATGCGGGCTGAGCAGTTCTTC	CASSMRAEQFF
TRBV30	.	TRBJ1-2	.	TGTGCCTGGACCCGAGGACAGACTCGTTCTAACTATGGCTACACCTTC	CAWTRGQTRSNYGYTF
TRBV6-5	TRBD1	TRBJ1-2	.	TGTGCCAGCAGTTTAGTGACAGGGGCAGAGAGTTATGGCTACACCTTC	CASSLVTGAESYGYTF
TRBV25-1	TRBD1	TRBJ1-1	.	TGTGCCAGCAGCAGGACAGGACTAAACACTGAAGCTTTCTTT	CASSRTGLNTEAFF
TRBV6-1	.	TRBJ1-1	.	TGTGCCAGCAGTGAATCCCGGGGGGCTGAAGCTTTCTTT	CASSESRGAEAFF
TRBV6-1	.	TRBJ1-1	.	TGTGCCAGCAGCCTCCGGTGGGAGACTGAAGCTTTCTTT	CASSLRWETEAFF
TRBV30	.	TRBJ2-1	.	TGTGCCTGGAGTGGACACACGGGGGATGTCAATGAGCAGTTCTTC	CAWSGHTGDVNEQFF
TRBV28	TRBD2	TRBJ2-7	.	TGTGCCAGCAGTTTGGTTTGGGTGGGAGGGGAGGTTAGGGAGCAGTACTTC	CASSLVWVGGEVREQYF
TRBV28	.	TRBJ2-5	.	TGTGCCAGCAGTTTGGGCCTTAAGGTCCAAGAGACCCAGTACTTC	CASSLGLKVQETQYF
TRBV2	TRBD1	TRBJ1-2	.	TGTGCCAGCAGTGAAGCTGCAGGGGGACTTGGCTATGGCTACACCTTC	CASSEAAGGLGYGYTF
TRBV19	.	TRBJ2-1	.	TGTGCCAGTAGTGTAACAGGGAAACCTAATGAGCAGTTCTTC	CASSVTGKPNEQFF
TRBV19	.	TRBJ2-7	.	TGTGCCAGTAGTAACAGCTACGAGCAGTACTTC	CASSNSYEQYF
TRBV12-5	.	TRBJ2-1	.	TGTGCTAGTGGTTTCGGCGGACAGTGGTTCTTC	CASGFGGQWFF
TRBV30	.	TRBJ1-2	.	TGTGCCTGGAGTACCGGGGGCTATGGCTACACCTTC	CAWSTGGYGYTF
TRBV7-2	.	TRBJ1-3	.	TGTGCCAGCAGCTCCTACAGGAGCTCTGGAAACACCATATATTTT	CASSSYRSSGNTIYF
TRBV13	TRBD2	TRBJ2-7	.	TGTGCCAGCAGCCCAGCCGGACTAGCGGGAGGGCCTGTCGAGCAGTACTTC	CASSPAGLAGGPVEQYF
TRBV14	TRBD1	TRBJ2-7	.	TGTGCCAGCAAACGACAGGGGGCGGACGAGCAGTACTTC	CASKRQGADEQYF
TRBV6-1	TRBD1	TRBJ1-1	.	TGTGCCAGCATGATCGGACAGGTCAACACTGAAGCTTTCTTT	CASMIGQVNTEAFF
TRBV5-1	.	TRBJ2-3	.	TGCGCCAGCAGCCCGGAGGCCACCACAGATACGCAGTATTTT	CASSPEATTDTQYF